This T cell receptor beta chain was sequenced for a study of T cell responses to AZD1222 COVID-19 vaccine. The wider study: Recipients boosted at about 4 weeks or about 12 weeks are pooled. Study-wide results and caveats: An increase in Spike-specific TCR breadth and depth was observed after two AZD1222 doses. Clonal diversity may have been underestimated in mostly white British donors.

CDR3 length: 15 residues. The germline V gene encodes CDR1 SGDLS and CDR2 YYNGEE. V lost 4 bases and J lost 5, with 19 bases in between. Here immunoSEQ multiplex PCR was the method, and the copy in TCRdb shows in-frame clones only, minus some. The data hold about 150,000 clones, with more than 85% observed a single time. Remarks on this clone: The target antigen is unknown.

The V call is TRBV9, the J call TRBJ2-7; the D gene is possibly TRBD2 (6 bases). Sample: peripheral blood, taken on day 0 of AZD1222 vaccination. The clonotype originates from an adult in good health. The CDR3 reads CASSPSLREWHEQYF. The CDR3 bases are TGTGCCAGCAGCCCTAGCCTCCGGGAGTGGCACGAGCAGTACTTC.